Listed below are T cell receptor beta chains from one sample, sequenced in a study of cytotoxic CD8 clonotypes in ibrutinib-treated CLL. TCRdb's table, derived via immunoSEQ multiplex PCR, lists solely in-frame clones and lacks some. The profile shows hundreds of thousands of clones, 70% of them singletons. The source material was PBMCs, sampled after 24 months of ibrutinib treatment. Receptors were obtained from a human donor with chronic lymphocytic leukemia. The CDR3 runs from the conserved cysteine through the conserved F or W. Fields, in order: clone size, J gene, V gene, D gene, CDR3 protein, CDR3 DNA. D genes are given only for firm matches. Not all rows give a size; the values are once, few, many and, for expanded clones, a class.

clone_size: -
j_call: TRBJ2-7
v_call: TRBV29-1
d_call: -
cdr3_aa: CSIQEPHYEQYF
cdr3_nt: TGCAGCATACAGGAGCCCCACTACGAGCAGTACTTC

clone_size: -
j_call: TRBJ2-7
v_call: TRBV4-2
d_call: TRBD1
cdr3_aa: CASSQDDRVYEQYF
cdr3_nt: TGTGCCAGCAGCCAAGACGACAGGGTCTACGAGCAGTACTTC

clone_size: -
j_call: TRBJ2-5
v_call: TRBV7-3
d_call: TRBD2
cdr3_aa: CASSSLGLAGGRETQYF
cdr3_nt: TGTGCCAGCAGCTCCCTAGGACTAGCGGGAGGGCGAGAGACCCAGTACTTC

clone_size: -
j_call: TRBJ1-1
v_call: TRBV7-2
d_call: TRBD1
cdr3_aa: CASSFQTGGTEAFF
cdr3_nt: TGTGCCAGCAGCTTTCAGACAGGGGGCACTGAAGCTTTCTTT

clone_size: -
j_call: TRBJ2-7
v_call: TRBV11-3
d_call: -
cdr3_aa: CASSPLPGPKHEQYF
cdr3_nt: TGTGCCAGCAGCCCCTTGCCAGGGCCAAAACACGAGCAGTACTTC

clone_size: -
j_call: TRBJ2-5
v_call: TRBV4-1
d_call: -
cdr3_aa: CASSLEGNSPGAQYF
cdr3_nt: TGCGCCAGCAGCCTGGAAGGTAACTCCCCAGGGGCCCAGTACTTC

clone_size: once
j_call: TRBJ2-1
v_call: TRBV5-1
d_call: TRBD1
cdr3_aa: CASTRAGTGYNEQFF
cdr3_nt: TGCGCCAGCACCAGAGCCGGGACAGGGTACAATGAGCAGTTCTTC

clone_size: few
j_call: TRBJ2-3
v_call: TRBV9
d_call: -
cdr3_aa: CASSVELSDTQYF
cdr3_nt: TGTGCCAGCAGCGTAGAATTATCAGATACGCAGTATTTT

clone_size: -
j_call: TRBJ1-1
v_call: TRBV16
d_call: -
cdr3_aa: CASSPRGGNVNTEAFF
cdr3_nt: TGTGCCAGCAGCCCCCGCGGTGGTAATGTGAACACTGAAGCTTTCTTT

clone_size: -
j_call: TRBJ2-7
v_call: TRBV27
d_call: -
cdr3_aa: CASSTPVHTGSYEQYF
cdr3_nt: TGTGCCAGCAGTACCCCCGTGCATACGGGTTCGTACGAGCAGTACTTC

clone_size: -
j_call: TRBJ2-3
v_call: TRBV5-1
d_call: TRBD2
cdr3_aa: CASSKLAGEADTQYF
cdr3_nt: TGCGCCAGCAGCAAATTAGCGGGAGAGGCAGATACGCAGTATTTT

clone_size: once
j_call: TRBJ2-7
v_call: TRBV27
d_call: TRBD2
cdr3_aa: CASSLGGSRYEQYF
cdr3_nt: TGTGCCAGCAGTTTAGGCGGGAGTAGGTACGAGCAGTACTTC

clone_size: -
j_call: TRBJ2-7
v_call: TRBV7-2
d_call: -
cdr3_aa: CASSPSPGEEQYF
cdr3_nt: TGTGCCAGCAGCCCGAGCCCAGGGGAAGAGCAGTACTTC

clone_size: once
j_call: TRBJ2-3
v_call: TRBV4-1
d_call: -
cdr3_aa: CASSQDYPGMGGDTQYF
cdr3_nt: TGCGCCAGCAGCCAAGATTACCCCGGGATGGGGGGAGATACGCAGTATTTT

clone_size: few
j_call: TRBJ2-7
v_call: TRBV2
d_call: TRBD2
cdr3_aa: CASSVSSGTKEQYF
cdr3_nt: TGTGCCAGCAGTGTGTCCAGCGGGACGAAAGAGCAGTACTTC

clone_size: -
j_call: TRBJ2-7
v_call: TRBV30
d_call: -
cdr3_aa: CAWSLRVYEQYF
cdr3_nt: TGTGCCTGGAGTCTCCGTGTCTACGAGCAGTACTTC

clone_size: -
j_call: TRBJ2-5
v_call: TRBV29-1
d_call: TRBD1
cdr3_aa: CSVQGRQGAWETQYF
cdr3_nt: TGCAGCGTTCAGGGGCGGCAGGGGGCTTGGGAGACCCAGTACTTC

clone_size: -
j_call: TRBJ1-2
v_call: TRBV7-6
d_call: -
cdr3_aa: CASSFKGAGGYTF
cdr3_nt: TGTGCCAGCAGCTTCAAAGGAGCGGGTGGCTACACCTTC

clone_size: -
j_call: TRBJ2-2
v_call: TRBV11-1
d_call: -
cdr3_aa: CASRLSLPSGELFF
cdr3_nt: TGTGCCAGCAGGCTGTCTTTACCGTCCGGGGAGCTGTTTTTT

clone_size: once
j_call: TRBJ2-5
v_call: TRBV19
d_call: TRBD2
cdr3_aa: CASSEREWEETQYF
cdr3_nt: TGTGCCAGTAGTGAGCGGGAGTGGGAAGAGACCCAGTACTTC

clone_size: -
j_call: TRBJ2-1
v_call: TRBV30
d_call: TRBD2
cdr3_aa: CAWRASGPMVFF
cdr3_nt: TGTGCCTGGCGGGCTAGCGGGCCTATGGTGTTCTTC

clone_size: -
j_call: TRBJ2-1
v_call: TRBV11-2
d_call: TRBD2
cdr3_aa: CASSSDAGAGFF
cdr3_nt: TGTGCCAGCAGCTCTGACGCGGGAGCAGGGTTCTTC

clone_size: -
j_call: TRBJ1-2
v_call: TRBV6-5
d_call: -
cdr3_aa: CASSPNFVYGYTF
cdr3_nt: TGTGCCAGCAGTCCTAATTTTGTCTATGGCTACACCTTC

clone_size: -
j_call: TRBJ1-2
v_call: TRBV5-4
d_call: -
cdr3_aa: CASSLAPPDLGYTF
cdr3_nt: TGTGCCAGCAGCTTGGCACCCCCAGATTTAGGCTACACCTTC

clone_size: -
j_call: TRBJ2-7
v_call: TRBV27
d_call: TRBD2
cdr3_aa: CASSFSGSLYEQYF
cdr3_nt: TGTGCCAGCAGCTTTAGCGGGTCTCTCTACGAGCAGTACTTC

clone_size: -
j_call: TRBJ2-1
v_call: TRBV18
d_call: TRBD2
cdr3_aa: CASSPGLAKNEQFF
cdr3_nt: TGTGCCAGCTCACCGGGACTAGCGAAAAATGAGCAGTTCTTC

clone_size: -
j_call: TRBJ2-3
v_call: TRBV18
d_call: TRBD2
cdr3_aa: CASSPPTSGRADTQYF
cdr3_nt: TGTGCCAGCTCACCACCGACTAGCGGGAGAGCAGATACGCAGTATTTT

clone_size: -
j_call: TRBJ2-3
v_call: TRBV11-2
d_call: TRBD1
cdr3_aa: CASSQDRVRTDTQYF
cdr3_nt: TGTGCCAGCAGTCAGGACAGGGTCCGCACAGATACGCAGTATTTT

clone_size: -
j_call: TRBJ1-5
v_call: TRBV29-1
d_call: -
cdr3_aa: CSVSDSHNQPQHF
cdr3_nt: TGCAGCGTCTCTGACTCGCACAATCAGCCCCAGCATTTT

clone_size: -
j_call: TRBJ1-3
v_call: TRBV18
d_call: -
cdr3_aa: CASSPQDSSSGNTIYF
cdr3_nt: TGTGCCAGCTCACCACAAGACAGCAGCTCTGGAAACACCATATATTTT

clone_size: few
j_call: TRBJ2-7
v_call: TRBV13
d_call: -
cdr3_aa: CASSLSSYEQYF
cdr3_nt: TGTGCCAGCAGCCTGAGCTCCTACGAGCAGTACTTC

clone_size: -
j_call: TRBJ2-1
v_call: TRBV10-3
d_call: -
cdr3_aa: CAISESITGSSYNEQFF
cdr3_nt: TGTGCCATCAGTGAGTCGATAACAGGGTCCTCCTACAATGAGCAGTTCTTC

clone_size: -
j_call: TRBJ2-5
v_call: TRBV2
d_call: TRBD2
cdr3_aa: CASTHDSGKKTQYF
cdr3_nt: TGTGCCAGCACCCACGACAGCGGGAAAAAGACCCAGTACTTC

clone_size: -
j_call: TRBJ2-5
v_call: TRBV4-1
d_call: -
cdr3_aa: CASSPSGGPRAGHQETQYF
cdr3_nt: TGCGCCAGCAGCCCTTCTGGGGGGCCGCGGGCGGGCCACCAAGAGACCCAGTACTTC

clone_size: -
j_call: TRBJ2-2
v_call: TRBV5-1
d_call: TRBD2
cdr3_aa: CASSLARGLGFTGELFF
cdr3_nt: TGCGCCAGCAGCTTGGCCAGGGGACTAGGGTTCACCGGGGAGCTGTTTTTT

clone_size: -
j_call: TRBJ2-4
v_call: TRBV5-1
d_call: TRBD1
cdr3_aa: CASSPTWTGDAKNIQYF
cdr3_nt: TGCGCCAGCAGCCCCACCTGGACAGGGGACGCCAAAAACATTCAGTACTTC

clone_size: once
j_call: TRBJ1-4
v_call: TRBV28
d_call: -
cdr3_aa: CASSLGWGNNEKLFF
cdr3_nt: TGTGCCAGCAGTTTAGGCTGGGGGAATAATGAAAAACTGTTTTTT

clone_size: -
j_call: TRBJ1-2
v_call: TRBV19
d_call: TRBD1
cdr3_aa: CASSIPPRPGQDYGYTF
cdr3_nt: TGTGCCAGTAGTATACCCCCCCGACCGGGACAGGACTATGGCTACACCTTC

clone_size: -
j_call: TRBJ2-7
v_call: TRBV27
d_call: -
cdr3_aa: CASSPYPPSQVPYEQYF
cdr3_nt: TGTGCCAGCAGTCCCTACCCTCCTTCTCAGGTACCCTACGAGCAGTACTTC

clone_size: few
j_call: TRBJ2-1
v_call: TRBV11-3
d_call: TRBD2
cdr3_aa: CASSNRLAGGINEQFF
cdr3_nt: TGTGCCAGCAGCAACCGTCTCGCGGGAGGGATCAATGAGCAGTTCTTC

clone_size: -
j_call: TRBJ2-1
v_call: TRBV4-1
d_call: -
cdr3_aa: CASSQIEYNEQFF
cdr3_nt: TGCGCCAGCAGCCAGATAGAATACAATGAGCAGTTCTTC

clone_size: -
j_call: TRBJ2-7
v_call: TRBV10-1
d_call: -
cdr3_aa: CASTDCGRRASSYEQYF
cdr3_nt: TGCGCCAGCACCGACTGCGGGCGCAGGGCATCGTCCTACGAGCAGTACTTC

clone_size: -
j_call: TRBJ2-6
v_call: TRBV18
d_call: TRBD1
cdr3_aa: CASSPPAGGLGANVLTF
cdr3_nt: TGTGCCAGCTCACCTCCGGCAGGGGGCCTTGGGGCCAACGTCCTGACTTTC

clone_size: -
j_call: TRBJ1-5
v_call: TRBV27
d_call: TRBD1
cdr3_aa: CASSFTGAPQHF
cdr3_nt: TGTGCCAGCAGTTTTACAGGGGCACCCCAGCATTTT

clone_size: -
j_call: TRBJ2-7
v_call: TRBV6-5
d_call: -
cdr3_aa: CASSPGSRREQYF
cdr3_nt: TGTGCCAGCTCCCCCGGGAGCAGGCGGGAGCAGTACTTC

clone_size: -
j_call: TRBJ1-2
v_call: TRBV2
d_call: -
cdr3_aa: CASSELGTGTYGYTF
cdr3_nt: TGTGCCAGCAGTGAATTGGGAACAGGGACCTATGGCTACACCTTC

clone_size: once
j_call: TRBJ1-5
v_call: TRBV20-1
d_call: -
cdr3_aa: CSASPGQPQHF
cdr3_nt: TGCAGTGCTAGTCCCGGTCAGCCCCAGCATTTT

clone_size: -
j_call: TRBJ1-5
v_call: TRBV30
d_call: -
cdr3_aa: CAWSALNQPQHF
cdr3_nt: TGTGCCTGGTCCGCCCTCAATCAGCCCCAGCATTTT